This entry lists 9 T cell receptor beta chains sequenced from one sample in a study of shared clonotypes between healthy human individuals. Naive CD8 isolation took CD45RO-negative cells positively selected for CCR7 and excluded terminally differentiated effector memory CD45RA+ cells. Sequencing used immunoSEQ multiplex PCR; TCRdb keeps in-frame clones, though not all of them. This sample has approximately 1.9 million clones, with approximately 92% found just once. Sequences were obtained from naive CD8+ T cells from PBMCs. The receptors shown here come from a man younger than 35 in good health. Some clones in this sample may be carry-over from other donors' samples.

The gene calls are TRBV5-1 and TRBJ2-1; 8 nucleotides match TRBD2. Per germline, CDR1 SGHRS and CDR2 YFSETQ. J was trimmed by 6 bases and V by 2 bases; bases with no gene match: 13. The CDR3 runs to 17 residues. CDR3 nucleotides: TGCGCCAGCAGCTTTGCGGGAGGTGGAAGTAGTAGCAATGAGCAGTTCTTC. Translation gives CASSFAGGGSSSNEQFF.

The chain combines TRBV10-3 with TRBJ2-5; either TRBD1 or TRBD2 may fit D (5 bases each). TRBJ2-7 explains the end of the DNA better; the J call may be wrong. Germline V gene lookup returns CDR1 ENHRY and CDR2 SYGVKD. The CDR3 covers 15 residues. DNA of the CDR3: TGTGCCATCGGCCTATGGGACCAGCCAAACTACGAGCAGTACTTC. This codes for CAIGLWDQPNYEQYF.

For this clone: Other DNA sequences in the sample encode the same CDR3. The chain links TRBV7-9 to TRBJ2-1; 11 nucleotides align to TRBD1. This CDR3 is built from 15 residues. Germline V gene data show CDR1 as SEHNR and CDR2 as FQNEAQ (reference sequence). Unmatched junction bases numbered 4, after V lost 5 bases and J lost 4 bases. The CDR3: CASSPGQGVYNEQFF. The DNA of the CDR3 is TGTGCCAGCAGCCCGGGACAGGGGGTATACAATGAGCAGTTCTTC.

V usage is TRBV30 and J usage is TRBJ2-1; TRBD2 matches at 7 bases. CDR3 length: 15 amino acids. V lost 0 bases and J lost 2; bases outside the gene matches: 4. Looked up from germline, CDR1 is GTSNPN and CDR2 is SVGIG (reference sequence). CDR3 protein: CAWSVLGGTYNEQFF. The DNA of the CDR3 is TGTGCCTGGAGTGTACTGGGGGGGACCTACAATGAGCAGTTCTTC. Drawing the rest from reference TRBV30 and TRBJ2-1, the complete variable domain is SQTIHQWPATLVQPVGSPLSLECTVEGTSNPNLYWYRQAAGRGLQLLFYSVGIGQISSEVPQNLSASRPQDRQFILSSKKLLLSDSGFYLCAWSVLGGTYNEQFFGPGTRLTVL.

The chain employs TRBV9 and TRBJ1-1, with a weak D call TRBD1 (5 bases). The length of the CDR3 is 16 residues. Trimming took 3 bases from V and 0 from J, leaving 15 bases between them. In germline, CDR1 is SGDLS, CDR2 YYNGEE. CDR3 region: CASSENSGIMNTEAFF. CDR3 in DNA: TGTGCCAGCAGCGAAAACTCAGGGATAATGAACACTGAAGCTTTCTTT.

The chain employs TRBV5-1 and TRBJ1-1; D is perhaps TRBD1 (6 bases). The V end was cut by 2 bases, the J end by 0 bases, with 11 bases between. CDR1 and CDR2 from the germline V gene are SGHRS and YFSETQ. The CDR3 length is 15 residues. The CDR3 sequence is CASSLAGHLNTEAFF. In DNA form, the CDR3 reads TGCGCCAGCAGCTTAGCGGGACACTTGAACACTGAAGCTTTCTTT. Full variable domain (rest looked up from reference TRBV5-1 and TRBJ1-1): KAGVTQTPRYLIKTRGQQVTLSCSPISGHRSVSWYQQTPGQGLQFLFEYFSETQRNKGNFPGRFSGRQFSNSRSEMNVSTLELGDSALYLCASSLAGHLNTEAFFGQGTRLTVV.

This rearrangement joins TRBV4-3 to TRBJ2-3; D call uncertain. Trimming removed 0 bases at V and 1 base at J, with 14 bases between. This CDR3 region has 17 residues. Germline CDR1 is LGHNA and CDR2 is YSLEER. The CDR3 DNA reads TGCGCCAGCAGCCAAGATGGGGAAGGTTGGGGCACAGATACGCAGTATTTT. Translating gives CASSQDGEGWGTDTQYF.

This rearrangement joins TRBV4-2 to TRBJ2-1; no clear D. V was cut by 4 bases and J by 7 bases, with 14 bases left in between. Germline V gene data show CDR1 as LGHNA and CDR2 as YNFKEQ. The CDR3 contains 14 residues. This chain's CDR3 is CASSRPSEGNEQFF. The CDR3 DNA follows: TGTGCCAGCAGCCGCCCCAGCGAAGGGAATGAGCAGTTCTTC.

This sequence joins TRBV2 and TRBJ2-4; TRBD1 might be the D (5 bases). This CDR3 comprises 16 residues. The germline gives CDR1 SNHLY, CDR2 FYNNEI. V gave up 0 bases and J gave up 0 bases, with 9 bases separating them. For the CDR3, the DNA is TGTGCCAGCAGTGAAGCCGGCAGGGCAGCCAAAAACATTCAGTACTTC. This gives the protein CASSEAGRAAKNIQYF.